This is a list of T cell receptor beta chains from one sample in a study of technical replicates of blood from a handful of donors. The method was immunoSEQ multiplex PCR; TCRdb's version includes in-frame clones alone and lacks a portion of them. Among tens of thousands of clones listed, about 98% were seen once. The specimen sequenced was T cells isolated from PBMCs. The receptors stem from a human donor in good health. Both conserved end residues are part of each CDR3. Fields, in order: J gene, V gene, clone size, D gene, CDR3 protein, CDR3 DNA. A D gene is named only where the DNA matches it firmly. Expanded clones get a size class; other rows say once, few or many, or leave the size out.

>TRBJ2-3|TRBV28|NA|NA
CASSTSGTDTQYF
TGTGCCAGCAGTACCTCCGGGACAGATACGCAGTATTTT
>TRBJ2-7|TRBV28|NA|NA
CASTRLGMSREQYF
TGTGCCAGCACCAGACTAGGGATGAGCCGGGAGCAGTACTTC
>TRBJ2-7|TRBV7-2|NA|TRBD2
CASSSVAGGPNEQYF
TGTGCCAGCAGCTCGGTAGCGGGGGGGCCGAACGAGCAGTACTTC
>TRBJ1-1|TRBV2|few|NA
CASSLTFLKNTEAFF
TGTGCCAGCAGTCTGACTTTTTTGAAGAACACTGAAGCTTTCTTT
>TRBJ2-1|TRBV6-5|NA|NA
CASSPIRGNEQFF
TGTGCCAGCAGCCCCATACGGGGTAATGAGCAGTTCTTC
>TRBJ1-1|TRBV5-1|NA|TRBD1
CASSIGQGARYTEAFF
TGCGCCAGCAGCATCGGACAGGGGGCGCGGTACACTGAAGCTTTCTTT
>TRBJ2-7|TRBV10-2|NA|TRBD2
CASSRAGDDYEQYF
TGCGCCAGCAGCCGAGCGGGAGATGACTACGAGCAGTACTTC
>TRBJ2-5|TRBV6-5|NA|NA
CASSYNRAETQYF
TGTGCCAGCAGTTACAACAGGGCAGAGACCCAGTACTTC
>TRBJ2-2|TRBV10-3|NA|NA
CAISVPASVNGELFF
TGTGCCATCAGTGTCCCGGCTAGCGTAAACGGGGAGCTGTTTTTT
>TRBJ2-1|TRBV4-1|NA|TRBD2
CASSRGTSGSSYNEQFF
TGCGCCAGCAGCCGCGGGACTAGCGGGAGCTCCTACAATGAGCAGTTCTTC
>TRBJ2-2|TRBV27|NA|TRBD1
CASTEGAGPTGELFF
TGTGCCAGCACCGAGGGGGCCGGACCCACCGGGGAGCTGTTTTTT
>TRBJ1-1|TRBV6-1|NA|NA
CASSPSGTLRTEAFF
TGTGCCAGCAGCCCTTCAGGGACATTGAGGACTGAAGCTTTCTTT
>TRBJ2-3|TRBV7-2|NA|TRBD2
CASSLTSGRQDTQYF
TGTGCCAGCAGCTTAACTAGCGGGAGACAAGATACGCAGTATTTT
>TRBJ1-1|TRBV4-1|NA|NA
CASSPRTRMNTEAFF
TGCGCCAGCAGCCCCCGCACACGCATGAACACTGAAGCTTTCTTT
>TRBJ2-7|TRBV5-5|once|TRBD1
CASSLSTGMDEQYF
TGTGCCAGCAGCTTGTCGACAGGGATGGACGAGCAGTACTTC
>TRBJ2-3|TRBV5-1|NA|TRBD2
CASRQTPGGGTQYF
TGCGCCAGCAGGCAAACCCCCGGCGGGGGAACGCAGTATTTT
>TRBJ1-1|TRBV5-6|NA|NA
CASSISGVNTEAFF
TGTGCCAGCAGCATTTCAGGGGTGAACACTGAAGCTTTCTTT
>TRBJ1-4|TRBV18|NA|NA
CASSPRRSNEKLFF
TGTGCCAGCTCACCACGACGGAGTAATGAAAAACTGTTTTTT
>TRBJ2-2|TRBV28|NA|NA
CASSLDTGQYTGELFF
TGTGCCAGCAGCTTAGACACCGGACAGTACACCGGGGAGCTGTTTTTT
>TRBJ2-6|TRBV4-2|NA|TRBD2
CASSQASGRSGANVLTF
TGTGCCAGCAGCCAAGCAAGCGGGAGAAGTGGGGCCAACGTCCTGACTTTC
>TRBJ2-3|TRBV29-1|once|NA
CSVDRSTDTQYF
TGCAGCGTTGACAGATCCACAGATACGCAGTATTTT
>TRBJ1-1|TRBV6-5|NA|NA
CASRGRTFGTEAFF
TGTGCCAGCAGAGGGAGAACCTTCGGGACTGAAGCTTTCTTT
>TRBJ2-7|TRBV6-1|NA|TRBD2
CASSEMAGGLRSYEQYF
TGTGCCAGCAGTGAAATGGCGGGAGGTTTAAGGTCCTACGAGCAGTACTTC
>TRBJ2-7|TRBV6-6|NA|NA
CASRETLGYSYEQYF
TGTGCCAGCAGGGAGACCCTCGGATATTCCTACGAGCAGTACTTC
>TRBJ2-1|TRBV27|once|TRBD2
CASDRQRTSGRDEQFF
TGTGCCAGCGACAGACAGAGGACTAGCGGGAGGGATGAGCAGTTCTTC
>TRBJ1-1|TRBV6-5|NA|NA
CASSYTGTMNTEAFF
TGTGCCAGCAGTTACACGGGAACGATGAACACTGAAGCTTTCTTT
>TRBJ2-3|TRBV29-1|NA|TRBD2
CSVVSGKVSDTQYF
TGCAGCGTTGTGAGCGGGAAAGTATCAGATACGCAGTATTTT
>TRBJ2-7|TRBV6-5|NA|NA
CASSSSGQGRVEYF
NA
>TRBJ2-1|TRBV12-5|NA|NA
CASGAPGPGSGEQFF
TGTGCTAGTGGTGCGCCTGGTCCGGGGAGCGGTGAGCAGTTCTTC
>TRBJ2-7|TRBV5-1|NA|TRBD2
CASSFLAGGYEQYF
TGCGCCAGCAGCTTTCTAGCGGGAGGGTACGAGCAGTACTTC
>TRBJ1-1|TRBV9|NA|NA
CASSVGGATNTEAFF
TGTGCCAGCAGCGTAGGTGGGGCGACGAACACTGAAGCTTTCTTT
>TRBJ2-3|TRBV2|NA|NA
CASSPWSSTDTQYF
TGTGCCAGTAGCCCCTGGTCGAGCACAGATACGCAGTATTTT
>TRBJ1-2|TRBV4-1|NA|NA
CASSLPPGRTDKGGDGYTF
TGCGCCAGCAGCCTTCCCCCCGGCCGCACGGACAAAGGTGGTGATGGCTACACCTTC
>TRBJ2-7|TRBV4-1|NA|NA
CASSQVGSGSEQYF
TGCGCCAGCAGCCAAGTCGGCTCAGGCAGCGAGCAGTACTTC
>TRBJ2-7|TRBV4-2|NA|NA
CASSHAGQTYEQYF
TGTGCCAGCAGCCACGCCGGACAGACCTACGAGCAGTACTTC
>TRBJ1-5|TRBV15|NA|NA
CATSRAGPQHF
TGTGCCACCAGCAGGGCTGGGCCCCAGCATTTT
>TRBJ1-5|TRBV4-1|NA|TRBD1
CASSQRTGLNQPQHF
TGCGCCAGCAGCCAGCGGACAGGGCTCAACCAGCCCCAGCATTTT
>TRBJ2-1|TRBV4-1|NA|TRBD2
CASSHTRGGLYNEQFF
TGCGCCAGCAGCCATACGCGGGGGGGCCTATACAATGAGCAGTTCTTC
>TRBJ1-1|TRBV10-3|NA|NA
CAISEPPGYTAFF
TGTGCCATCAGTGAGCCCCCCGGGTATACAGCTTTCTTT
>TRBJ2-1|TRBV7-9|NA|TRBD2
CASLAGGWNEQFF
TGTGCCAGCCTAGCGGGAGGGTGGAATGAGCAGTTCTTC
>TRBJ1-1|TRBV15|NA|NA
CATSRDGGRREAFF
TGTGCCACCAGCAGAGATGGCGGCCGGCGGGAAGCTTTCTTT
>TRBJ2-2|TRBV7-8|NA|TRBD2
CASSLGVGGGGTGELFF
TGTGCCAGCAGCTTAGGAGTCGGCGGGGGAGGGACCGGGGAGCTGTTTTTT
>TRBJ2-2|TRBV5-6|NA|NA
CASSFVGENTGELFF
TGTGCCAGCAGCTTTGTCGGGGAGAACACCGGGGAGCTGTTTTTT
>TRBJ2-7|TRBV28|NA|NA
CASSLGPRTHPRSYEQYF
TGTGCCAGCAGTTTAGGCCCTCGGACTCATCCCCGCTCCTACGAGCAGTACTTC
>TRBJ2-5|TRBV6-1|NA|NA
CASRTRVGYQETQYF
TGTGCCAGCCGGACACGTGTCGGCTATCAAGAGACCCAGTACTTC
>TRBJ1-6|TRBV11-1|few|TRBD1
CASSKTGANNSPLHF
TGTGCCAGCAGCAAGACAGGGGCGAATAATTCACCCCTCCACTTT
>TRBJ2-1|TRBV28|NA|NA
CASSLQADYNEQFF
TGTGCCAGCAGTTTACAAGCTGATTACAATGAGCAGTTCTTC
>TRBJ2-1|TRBV6-1|once|TRBD1
CASSAIRTGRGSYNEQFF
TGTGCCAGCAGTGCAATCAGGACAGGCCGGGGCTCCTACAATGAGCAGTTCTTC
>TRBJ1-2|TRBV6-5|NA|NA
CASRSQAPNGYTF
TGTGCCAGCAGATCACAGGCTCCGAATGGCTACACCTTC
>TRBJ1-5|TRBV28|NA|NA
CASSFRDDNQPQHF
TGTGCCAGCAGTTTCAGGGATGACAATCAGCCCCAGCATTTT